The 31 T cell receptor beta chains presented below share a single source sample, sequenced in a study of OX40 agonist ivuxolimab in advanced cancers. Generated by immunoSEQ multiplex PCR, the TCRdb table keeps only in-frame clones and is missing some. The sample consists of 55,000 to 65,000 clones, approximately 90% of them appearing once. Specimen: CD4+ or CD8+ T cells sorted from blood, collected in a trial of the OX40 agonist ivuxolimab. The receptors derive from an adult with an advanced solid tumor such as melanoma, head and neck, liver or kidney cancer.

In DNA, the CDR3 is TGTGCCAGCAGCCCCGGGTCGAAGAGCACTGAAGCTTTCTTT. Translated: CASSPGSKSTEAFF. This chain connects TRBV11-1 to TRBJ1-1, with no clear D. Germline V gene data show CDR1 as SGHAT and CDR2 as FQDESV (reference sequence). V was pared by 5 bases and J by 4 bases, with 14 bases between. This CDR3 has 14 residues.

This chain uses TRBV2 with TRBJ2-3, with 7 positions matching TRBD1. The CDR3 extends over 17 amino acids. Germline lookup yields CDR1 SNHLY and CDR2 FYNNEI. V gave up 8 bases and J gave up 3 bases; unmatched junction bases: 17. The CDR3 DNA reads TGTGCCAGCCGCCTTCTAGGGGGCGCTCCTGGAACAGATACGCAGTATTTT. Its protein product is CASRLLGGAPGTDTQYF. Drawing the rest from reference TRBV2 and TRBJ2-3, the complete variable domain is EPEVTQTPSHQVTQMGQEVILRCVPISNHLYFYWYRQILGQKVEFLVSFYNNEISEKSEIFDDQFSVERPDGSNFTLKIRSTKLEDSAMYFCASRLLGGAPGTDTQYFGPGTRLTVL.

Note on this clone: The junction differs from germline at one of its ends, possibly a read error. The chain carries TRBV2 and TRBJ1-4, with D possibly being TRBD1 (5 bases). CDR1 is SNHLY and CDR2 is FYNNEI in the germline V gene. There are 15 residues in the CDR3. CDR3 nucleotides: TGTGCCAGCAGTCAAGCGCCGGGACTTAATGAAAAACTGTTTTTT. Protein product: CASSQAPGLNEKLFF.

The rearrangement links TRBV5-1 to TRBJ2-7, with D possibly TRBD2 on 6 matching bases. Per germline, CDR1 SGHRS and CDR2 YFSETQ. V was cut by 9 bases and J by 0 bases, with 16 bases left in between. This CDR3 spans 14 amino acids. The CDR3 DNA is TGCGCCACCAGTCAGGAGGGGAGCTCCTACGAGCAGTACTTC. This encodes CATSQEGSSYEQYF.

The gene calls are TRBV6-5 and TRBJ2-7; 8 bases match TRBD1. This CDR3 has 15 residues. Trimming removed 6 bases from V and 7 bases from J; junction bases left unmatched: 14. Germline V gene lookup returns CDR1 MNHEY and CDR2 SVGAGI. CDR3 DNA sequence: TGTGCCAGCAGACAGACGACAGGGGAGTTTTTTGAGCAGTACTTC. Translation: CASRQTTGEFFEQYF.

The rearrangement joins TRBV5-4 to TRBJ1-1, with D perhaps matching TRBD1 (5 bases). Germline CDR1 reads SGHNT; CDR2 reads YYREEE (reference sequence). This CDR3 region has 15 residues. Trimming pared 0 bases from V and 5 bases from J, leaving 14 bases between. Written as DNA, the CDR3 is TGTGCCAGCAGCTTGGATCCAGGGAGGAGGACTGAAGCTTTCTTT. This sequence encodes CASSLDPGRRTEAFF.

The chain links TRBV29-1 to TRBJ1-5; tentatively, D is TRBD1 (6 bases). The ends were cut back, 4 bases at V and 4 bases at J, with 8 bases in the middle. CDR1 and CDR2 from the germline V gene are SQVTM and ANQGSEA. The CDR3 consists of 12 residues. In DNA form, the CDR3 reads TGCAGCGTTGGCCAGGGGAATCAGCCCCAGCATTTT. Translation gives CSVGQGNQPQHF.

This chain uses TRBV7-2 with TRBJ2-7, with 7 nucleotides matching TRBD2. The CDR3 sequence is 14 residues long. Germline CDR1 SGHTA, CDR2 FQGNSA. V lost 6 bases and J lost 1; bases outside the gene matches: 6. The CDR3 bases are TGTGCCAGCAGTCTGGGGGGGAGATCCTACGAGCAGTACTTC. Protein: CASSLGGRSYEQYF.

This chain connects TRBV11-2 to TRBJ1-3; D gene unclear. CDR3 length: 13 residues. The V gene's germline CDR1 is SGHAT and CDR2 FQNNGV. V gave up 3 bases and J gave up 6 bases, with 9 bases separating them. DNA of the CDR3: TGTGCCAGCAGCTTCGACATGTCAAACACCATATATTTT. Protein sequence: CASSFDMSNTIYF. Variable domain in full (rest from reference TRBV11-2 and TRBJ1-3): EAGVAQSPRYKIIEKRQSVAFWCNPISGHATLYWYQQILGQGPKLLIQFQNNGVVDDSQLPKDRFSAERLKGVDSTLKIQPAKLEDSAVYLCASSFDMSNTIYFGEGSWLTVV.

About this clone itself: This specimen includes other DNA sequences encoding the same CDR3. Here the CDR3 reads CASSQDKEGGRETQYF. The CDR3 DNA is TGTGCCAGCAGCCAAGATAAGGAGGGGGGTCGAGAGACCCAGTACTTC. The chain combines TRBV4-2 with TRBJ2-5; D could derive from TRBD1 or TRBD2 (6 bases each). V lost 0 bases to trimming and J lost 4 bases, with 15 bases between them. Germline CDR1 LGHNA, CDR2 YNFKEQ. The CDR3 spans 16 residues.

The rearrangement joins TRBV5-8 to TRBJ2-7; D is possibly TRBD1 (6 bases). With 4 bases removed from V and 5 bases from J, the gap between germline ends came to 10 bases. CDR1 and CDR2 from the germline V gene are SGHTS and YDEGEE. The CDR3 length is 12 residues. The DNA of the CDR3 is TGTGCCAGCAGCCCGAGGACAGACGAGCAGTACTTC. It encodes CASSPRTDEQYF.

J is TRBJ1-5 and V is TRBV6-5, with 7 bases aligning to TRBD1. The germline gives CDR1 MNHEY, CDR2 SVGAGI. The CDR3 has 15 amino acids. Trimming took 6 bases from V and 4 from J; bases not matched to a gene: 9. The CDR3 bases are TGTGCCAGCAGCCCTCAGCAGGGGGTTAATCAGCCCCAGCATTTT. Translating gives CASSPQQGVNQPQHF.

The V gene is TRBV5-1, the J gene TRBJ2-5; D is undetermined. The germline gives CDR1 SGHRS, CDR2 YFSETQ. V was shortened by 0 bases and J by 1 base, with 10 bases between the two germline ends. CDR3 length: 15 amino acids. This CDR3 is CASSLVVGGQETQYF. The DNA for the CDR3 is TGCGCCAGCAGCTTGGTTGTCGGTGGCCAAGAGACCCAGTACTTC.

This rearrangement joins TRBV2 to TRBJ1-1; no reliable D call. Germline lookup yields CDR1 SNHLY and CDR2 FYNNEI. The V end lost 4 bases, the J end lost 3 bases, and 9 bases lay between the germline ends. The CDR3 is made up of 13 amino acids. CDR3 DNA sequence: TGTGCCAGCAGTGTCGCCCAGGACACTGAAGCTTTCTTT. Translated: CASSVAQDTEAFF.

The gene calls are TRBV29-1 and TRBJ1-2; 10 nucleotides match TRBD1. The CDR3 sequence is 13 residues long. In germline, CDR1 is SQVTM, CDR2 ANQGSEA. V dropped 5 bases and J dropped 8; count of bases not matched to a gene: 8. The CDR3 nucleotides read TGCAGCGTTCGCGACAGGGGGCGAATCGGCTACACCTTC. It yields the protein CSVRDRGRIGYTF.

This clone was seen only a few times. The genes are TRBV7-2 and TRBJ1-6; 8 bases are shared with TRBD1. The CDR3 extends over 17 amino acids. With V trimmed by 5 bases and J by 1 base, 7 bases remained unmatched. The germline V gene encodes CDR1 SGHTA and CDR2 FQGNSA. Here the CDR3 DNA reads TGTGCCAGCAGCAGACAGGGGCGTTCGTCCTATAATTCACCCCTCCACTTT. It codes for CASSRQGRSSYNSPLHF. The variable domain in full, with the rest retrieved from reference TRBV7-2 and TRBJ1-6, is GAGVSQSPSNKVTEKGKDVELRCDPISGHTALYWYRQSLGQGLEFLIYFQGNSAPDKSGLPSDRFSAERTGGSVSTLTIQRTQQEDSAVYLCASSRQGRSSYNSPLHFGNGTRLTVT.

This clone appeared once. V gene TRBV11-1 combines with J gene TRBJ2-7; weak D call: TRBD1 (7 bases). CDR3 length: 14 residues. CDR1 is SGHAT, CDR2 FQDESV, per germline (reference sequence). Trimming cost V 3 bases and J 2 bases, with 11 bases left between them. This chain's CDR3 is CASSLAGQTYEQYF. For the CDR3, the DNA is TGTGCCAGCAGCTTGGCGGGACAGACCTACGAGCAGTACTTC.

The chain recombines TRBV5-1 with TRBJ1-4, with D unresolved. The ends were cut back, 0 bases at V and 4 bases at J, with 10 bases in the middle. CDR3 length: 15 amino acids. Per germline, CDR1 SGHRS and CDR2 YFSETQ. CDR3 nucleotides: TGCGCCAGCAGCTTGGAACGGGGTAATAATGAAAAACTGTTTTTT. This sequence encodes CASSLERGNNEKLFF.

The rearrangement joins TRBV23-1 to TRBJ2-2, with D perhaps TRBD1 or TRBD2 (6 bases each). TRBV23-1 is marked as an open reading frame, function uncertain. Trimming took off 8 bases at V and 11 bases at J, with 15 bases between the two ends. The length of the CDR3 is 12 residues. CDR3 coding DNA: TGCGCCAGCTGTGGTAGGGGGGAAGAGCTGTTTTTT. Translation gives CASCGRGEELFF.

This clone has just a few counts. This sequence joins TRBV28 and TRBJ1-3; possible D gene TRBD1, 6 bases. CDR1 is MDHEN, CDR2 SYDVKM, per germline. V lost 5 bases and J 6 bases, leaving 11 bases between the germline ends. The length of the CDR3 is 13 residues. CDR3 bases: TGTGCCAGCAGTGGGGGGCTACTAAACACCATATATTTT. Its protein product is CASSGGLLNTIYF.

The chain has TRBV18 and TRBJ1-6, with D perhaps TRBD1 (6 bases). Trimming shortened V by 4 bases and J by 7 bases, and 17 bases separated the two germline ends. In germline, CDR1 is KGHSH, CDR2 LQKENI. The CDR3 sequence is 16 residues long. The CDR3 bases are TGTGCCAGCTCACTCACGGTCCGGACAGAGAATTCACCCCTCCACTTT. This translates into CASSLTVRTENSPLHF.

V and J are TRBV21-1 and TRBJ1-1. TRBV21-1 is a listed pseudogene. CDR3 length: 16 amino acids. This CDR3 reads CASSKEGGTMNTEAFF. CDR3 nucleotides: TGTGCCAGCAGCAAAGAGGGGGGGACCATGAACACTGAAGCTTTCTTT.

This clone was seen once. This chain links TRBV10-3 with TRBJ1-1; D is unresolved. This CDR3 spans 16 amino acids. Germline CDR1 and CDR2: ENHRY and SYGVKD. Trimming stripped 2 bases from V and 0 bases from J, with 13 bases between. The CDR3: CAISEEVARMNTEAFF. In nucleotides, the CDR3 is TGTGCCATCAGTGAGGAGGTCGCCAGAATGAACACTGAAGCTTTCTTT.

The J gene is TRBJ2-7, the V gene TRBV18, with D possibly being TRBD1 (6 bases). CDR1 is KGHSH, CDR2 LQKENI, per germline. Trimming cost V 4 bases and J 9 bases, with 13 bases left between them. This CDR3 region has 12 residues. The CDR3 DNA reads TGTGCCAGCTCACGAACGGACAGCGGGCAGTACTTC. Amino acid sequence: CASSRTDSGQYF.

This chain joins TRBV7-6 and TRBJ2-7; 12 bases are shared with TRBD2. The CDR3 runs 14 residues. In germline, CDR1 is SGHVS, CDR2 FNYEAQ. The V and J ends lost 3 bases and 5 bases, in that order; junction bases with no gene match: 2. Written as DNA, the CDR3 is TGTGCCAGCAGCTTGACTAGCGGGGGACACGAGCAGTACTTC. Protein sequence: CASSLTSGGHEQYF.

The rearrangement joins TRBV7-3 to TRBJ2-5; TRBD1 or TRBD2 may be the D gene (6 bases each). The CDR3 consists of 13 residues. Trimming left V 8 bases short and J 5 bases short, with 15 bases between. Germline lookup yields CDR1 SGHTA and CDR2 FQGTGA. The DNA for the CDR3 is TGTGCCAGCTCCTTTAGGGGGGCTGAGACCCAGTACTTC. It codes for CASSFRGAETQYF.

This chain joins TRBV27 and TRBJ1-6, with a possible D match to TRBD1 (5 bases). The ends were cut back, 5 bases at V and 4 bases at J, with 12 bases in the middle. This CDR3 contains 15 residues. Per germline, CDR1 MNHEY and CDR2 SMNVEV (reference sequence). The DNA of the CDR3 is TGTGCCAGCAGTCGTGACAGTTTTTATAATTCACCCCTCCACTTT. Translated, it gives CASSRDSFYNSPLHF.

The rearrangement links TRBV18 to TRBJ1-3, with 8 positions matching TRBD1. V trimming: 0 bases; J trimming: 0 bases; junction bases outside the gene matches: 7. The CDR3 is 18 amino acids. From germline, CDR1 is KGHSH and CDR2 LQKENI. The CDR3 bases are TGTGCCAGCTCACCACCTTTTCAGGGACAGGTCTCTGGAAACACCATATATTTT. This codes for CASSPPFQGQVSGNTIYF.

The V and J genes are TRBV11-1 and TRBJ1-2; D ambiguous. V was shortened by 2 bases and J by 3 bases, with 4 bases between the two germline ends. Germline V lookup: CDR1 SGHAT, CDR2 FQDESV (reference sequence). There are 12 residues in the CDR3. The CDR3 sequence is CASSLNDYGYTF. Here the CDR3 DNA reads TGTGCCAGCAGCTTAAATGACTATGGCTACACCTTC.

The chain couples TRBV7-3 to TRBJ2-6; TRBD2 matches 7 bases. CDR3 length equals 21 residues. V gave up 4 bases and J gave up 5 bases; unmatched junction bases: 23. Germline V CDR1 and CDR2: SGHTA, FQGTGA. The CDR3 coding sequence is TGTGCCAGCAGCTATCAGGGAGGGGTAGAGACCTTAAGGGTCTGGGCCAACGTCCTGACTTTC. Its protein product is CASSYQGGVETLRVWANVLTF.

The chain employs TRBV2 and TRBJ2-5; 8 nucleotides align to TRBD1. The CDR3 totals 14 residues. Germline lookup yields CDR1 SNHLY and CDR2 FYNNEI. The V segment lost 5 bases and the J segment 5 bases; nucleotides outside the gene matches: 7. CDR3 protein: CASSRQGAGETQYF. The CDR3 nucleotides are TGTGCCAGCAGTCGGCAGGGGGCTGGGGAGACCCAGTACTTC. Full variable domain (remainder filled in from reference TRBV2 and TRBJ2-5): EPEVTQTPSHQVTQMGQEVILRCVPISNHLYFYWYRQILGQKVEFLVSFYNNEISEKSEIFDDQFSVERPDGSNFTLKIRSTKLEDSAMYFCASSRQGAGETQYFGPGTRLLVL.